This record covers a single TCR beta chain. This entry comes from a study of cytomegalovirus exposure and HLA in healthy donors. A multiplex PCR was run with 60 Vbeta primers and 13 Jbeta primers. The table came from immunoSEQ multiplex PCR; TCRdb's copy has only in-frame clones and leaves some out. Altogether 70,000 to 90,000 clones are present, just over 70% being singletons, with the ten largest covering roughly 4.4%. Trimming left V 2 bases short and J 6 bases short, with 11 bases between. This CDR3 is 13 amino acids long. CDR1 is SGHDT and CDR2 is YYEEEE in the germline V gene. The chain recombines TRBV5-6 with TRBJ1-1; D possibly corresponds to TRBD1 (5 bases). The clonotype comes from a man between 60 and 75 years old in good health and CMV-seropositive. The sequenced sample was PBMCs. CDR3 in amino acids: CASSFLRESEAFF. The CDR3 DNA is TGTGCCAGCAGCTTCCTCAGGGAATCTGAAGCTTTCTTT.